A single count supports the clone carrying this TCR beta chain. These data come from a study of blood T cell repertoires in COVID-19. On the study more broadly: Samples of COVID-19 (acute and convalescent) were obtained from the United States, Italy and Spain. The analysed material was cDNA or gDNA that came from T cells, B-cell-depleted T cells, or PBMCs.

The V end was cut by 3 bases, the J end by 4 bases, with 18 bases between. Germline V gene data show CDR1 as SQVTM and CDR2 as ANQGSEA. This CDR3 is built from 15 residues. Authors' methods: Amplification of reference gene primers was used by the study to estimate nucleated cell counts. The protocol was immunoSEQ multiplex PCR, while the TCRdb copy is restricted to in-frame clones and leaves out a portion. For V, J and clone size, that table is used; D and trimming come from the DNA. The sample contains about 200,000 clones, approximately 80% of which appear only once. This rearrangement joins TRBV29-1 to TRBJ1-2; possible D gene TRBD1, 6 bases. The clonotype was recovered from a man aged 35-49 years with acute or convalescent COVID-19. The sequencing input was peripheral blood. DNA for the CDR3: TGCAGCGTTGAGGGGCAGGGGCCCCTCGGCTATGGCTACACCTTC. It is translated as CSVEGQGPLGYGYTF.